This T cell receptor beta chain was documented in a study of blood T cells in healthy people across ages. Ten or more counts support this clonotype. Through a sample-barcoded 5' primer and a J-beta primer mix, a second PCR was run for 7 to 11 cycles. Via MiXCR, TCRdb re-called the 5' RACE reads, giving one row per CDR3 protein. The sample includes about 930,000 distinct CDR3 sequences, 25% to 30% of them seen just once. The length of the CDR3 is 15 residues. Losses at the gene ends were 10 bases for V and 4 bases for J; bases not matched to a gene: 11. The germline V gene has CDR1 ENHRY and CDR2 SYGVKD. This sample also appeared in a second study, on T cells of mothers and their children.

Sequenced: blood. This sequence originates from a woman aged 40 to 50 in good health. The chain uses TRBV10-3 and TRBJ2-1; 9 nucleotides line up with TRBD1. CDR3 in DNA: TGTGCCACCGGTTTACCGGGACAGGGATACAATGAGCAGTTCTTC. The encoded protein is CATGLPGQGYNEQFF.